This T cell receptor beta chain originates from a study of CD8 T cells in ankylosing spondylitis. The CDR3 is 14 residues long. The germline V gene encodes CDR1 SGHTA and CDR2 FQGNSA. Quantitative 5'-RACE with molecular barcodes produced the TCR beta libraries. MiXCR was run by TCRdb on the 5' RACE reads, yielding one entry per CDR3 protein. This sample has some 200,000 distinct CDR3 sequences, with 20% to 30% found just once. This clonotype showed up many times. At one end, the junction sequence differs from germline, possibly due to a read error. This receptor was taken from a male donor with ankylosing spondylitis or in good health (not recorded which). Sequencing was carried out using blood, either unsorted or a sorted T cell fraction (not recorded which). The chain uses TRBV7-2 and TRBJ2-7, with a tentative D call TRBD1 (5 bases). As DNA, the CDR3 is TGTGCCAGCAGTTTAGGAAGGGGCTCCTACGAGCAGTACTTC. Its protein is CASSLGRGSYEQYF. The complete variable domain, with remaining parts taken from reference TRBV7-2 and TRBJ2-7, reads GAGVSQSPSNKVTEKGKDVELRCDPISGHTALYWYRQSLGQGLEFLIYFQGNSAPDKSGLPSDRFSAERTGGSVSTLTIQRTQQEDSAVYLCASSLGRGSYEQYFGPGTRLTVT.